This T cell receptor (beta chain) was retrieved from a study of cytomegalovirus exposure and HLA in healthy donors (dated by TCRdb to the late 2010s). Regarding the study in general: An earlier analysis of approximately 640 of the donors reported 250 to 300 Gb of sequence data and some 120 million unique TCR beta sequences from some 180 million T cells. About 330 gigabases of sequencing data and roughly 81 million unique TCR sequences made up an early release that covered over 550 HLA-typed donors. Among the approximately 430 genotyped donors, 81% belonged to the genetic ancestry cluster associated with self-reported Caucasian donors. The study was designed to test whether signatures of past pathogen exposure could be identified by cataloging public T cell receptors. The study profiled the T cell repertoires of more than 500 subjects by immunosequencing and related them to cytomegalovirus serostatus. Besides the first cohort of roughly 700 subjects, a separate validation cohort made up of some 110 different subjects was used. To predict cytomegalovirus infection status, the study brought together high-throughput TCR immunosequencing, statistical association of individual TCRs with disease status, and machine learning. In a later analysis, previously published TCR beta repertoires from some 640 donors were re-analyzed and high-resolution HLA genotyping was added so that TCR occurrence patterns could be studied. Rather than using new phenotypic data, the later analysis identified candidate immune exposures from TCR beta sequences and from how often those sequences occurred across donors. An earlier analysis of 587 of the donors used high-throughput TCR beta sequencing to judge whether each TCR beta V gene segment behaved as functional or pseudogenic. Alongside the repertoire data, information on donor age, sex, ethnicity and CMV serostatus was compiled. Genome-wide SNP genotypes for about three fifths of the roughly 670 donors were used in a later genetic analysis, which treated that subset as a discovery cohort. All discovery cohort repertoires had been generated on a single sequencing platform. HLA typing included class I and class II loci at four-digit resolution. Typing coverage differed by locus: A, B, C, DRB1 and DQB1 were typed in roughly 620-630 donors, DQA1 in about 500, DPA1 in 600 to 610, and DPB1 in roughly 470. Several DR-DQ haplotypes were handled as single units for association and clustering because linkage in the cohort was strong. Among roughly 400 genotyped donors of the cohort, an average of approximately 240,000 unique TCR beta nucleotide sequences were sequenced per donor, roughly 18% of them non-productive. Overall study results and their limits: Because some donors lacked HLA typing at each locus, the association tests relied only on the typed subset. Most TCR sequences were observed very rarely across donors, whereas some public TCRs were present in many individuals. A group of highly shared sequence variants was considered likely to be a technical artifact of the sequencing pipeline. A later analysis associated roughly 17,000 TCR beta sequences with specific HLA alleles at a false discovery rate of 0.05. The 87-base-pair reads could not distinguish some IMGT-functional V segments, including TRBV6-2 and TRBV6-3, so those segments were excluded. Cytomegalovirus status was reported to be diagnosed by the classifier with high specificity and sensitivity in both the original and validation cohorts. According to the authors, the approach could potentially be generalized to other disease states and immunological phenotypes. A later analysis found that TCR association rates varied across HLA loci, with DRB1 alleles showing the most associated TCRs and HLA-C alleles the fewest. A further reported finding was that TCR beta sequences accurately predicted the HLA-A and HLA-B alleles for most subjects in the first cohort. Linkage disequilibrium might explain the correlated functional status among segregating V segments, but an unknown experimental factor could not be excluded. In an earlier analysis of about 550 of the donors, most TCR beta V segments were observed in productive rearrangements about 90% or about 30% of the time, broadly matching IMGT annotations. In vitro tests confirmed that a few of the cytomegalovirus-associated TCR beta chains recognize cytomegalovirus antigens. This cohort had only TCR beta chains sequenced, and the lack of alpha or paired-chain data limited which features could be detected. The only immune exposure information available for the cohort was CMV serostatus. Compared with the roughly 670-donor mean, donors in an Asian-associated ancestry cluster had fewer N-insertions in productive TCRs, according to a later genetic analysis. When HLA alleles, especially DR and DQ, strongly co-occurred, attributing TCR associations to individual alleles was difficult. In a later genetic analysis, a missense DCLRE1C variant was associated with V-gene and J-gene trimming of TCR beta chains, and the association was replicated in an independent cohort. A later analysis reported that several top co-occurrence clusters appeared linked to parvovirus B19, influenza, CMV and Epstein-Barr virus. Most CMV-associated TCR beta chains appeared to be HLA-restricted in a later analysis, and the HLA associations seemed to be driven largely by CMV exposure. Over 15 rarely observed V segments, including chromosome 9 orphons, were excluded from the earlier analysis of approximately 500 of the donors because counts were too low. Roughly uniform sequencing depth across donors was assumed in presence/absence analyses, although this assumption may not hold. A total of roughly 160 TCR beta chains were listed by the study as associated with cytomegalovirus. A later analysis found that HLA-associated TCR beta chains were more clonally expanded and had lower generation probabilities than equally common non-associated chains.

Trimming removed 4 bases from V and 4 bases from J; the gene matches leave 8 bases unexplained. The CDR3, from cysteine to phenylalanine, totals 15 residues. CDR3 DNA is the only sequence kept; it has 45 bases, read in frame from the first base. The germline V gene (reference sequence) yields SGHNT for CDR1 and YYREEE for CDR2. As for this clone: Its antigen is not yet known. Base qualities are missing; no much larger clone stands one base away.

The cohort consisted of some 670 healthy bone marrow donors. At the time of sampling, every cohort member was nominally healthy, though immune exposures that went unrecorded were likely present. The donor was CMV seronegative and belonged to the group of 380 or so seronegative cohort members. Each donor provided a peripheral blood sample, and peripheral blood mononuclear cells were used for TCR beta sequencing. Genomic DNA was extracted from the blood cell samples with the Qiagen DNeasy Blood Extraction Kit. Library creation used the immunoSEQ multiplex PCR assay. A mixture of 60 forward primers for TCR Vbeta segments and 13 reverse primers for TCR Jbeta segments was used in the multiplex PCR. The CDR3 region of rearranged TCR beta genes was amplified from genomic DNA with a multiplex PCR assay. On the Illumina HiSeq System, the amplified TCR beta libraries were sequenced as 87-base-pair reads. Per the source publication's procedure: In a later analysis, tens of millions of unique TCR beta chains were counted across the 500 to 700 repertoires, and approximately 11 million of these chains were shared by at least two donors. Raw reads were error-corrected and collapsed into unique sequences by a nearest-neighbor algorithm in which closely related sequences were merged to remove PCR and sequencing errors. CDR3 sequences were aligned to IMGT reference sequences to assign V, D and J gene segments. For a sequence to be retained, at least a six-nucleotide match to both a V gene segment and a J gene segment was required. A rearrangement counted as productive if the CDR3 had no stop codons and remained in frame with V and J, and every other rearrangement counted as non-productive. CDR3 was defined by IMGT convention, running from the second conserved V-encoded cysteine to the conserved J-encoded phenylalanine. The earlier analysis of fewer than 700 of the donors excluded sequences that lacked an unambiguous match to a single V gene segment. An earlier analysis of several hundred of the donors called V segments functional above 56.7% productive rearrangements and segregating when the between-donor standard deviation exceeded 5%. A statistical classification framework was developed to diagnose cytomegalovirus status using the catalog of TCR beta chain sequences. V and J gene assignment, in a later analysis, came from comparing TCR nucleotide sequences with IMGT/GENE-DB human TR gene sequences. In a later analysis, CDR3 sequences and most-parsimonious VDJ recombination scenarios were assigned using the TCRdist pipeline. In a later analysis, each TCR beta chain was defined by its CDR3 amino acid sequence together with its V-gene family, and reads lacking a unique V-gene family were excluded. A later analysis removed 592 highly shared, low-generation-probability nucleotide sequences to deal with suspected cross-contamination and a sequencing artifact. In a later analysis, a clonal expansion index was calculated for each public chain from normalized within-repertoire ranks of inferred template counts. In a later analysis, generation probabilities were computed using a VDJ recombination model fitted to out-of-frame rearrangements, and the results were checked against IGoR. In a later analysis, TCR-TCR, TCR-HLA and TCR-CMV co-occurrence was scored with hypergeometric tests, and a repertoire-size bias correction was applied to TCR pairs. A later analysis estimated false discovery rates by permuting HLA or CMV assignments 20 times. In a later analysis, co-occurring TCRs were grouped with DBSCAN, and TCRdist sequence similarity was added when clustering was performed within HLA-allele-positive subsets. Co-occurrence clustering excluded repertoires with fewer than 30,000 or more than 120,000 public chains, plus five with anomalous nucleotide sharing. TCRdb retrieved this table from immuneACCESS and kept in-frame rearrangements only. Not all clones are present; in checked studies, unresolved V genes account for under half, and no reason is known for the remainder. V and J calls and clone size are given by that table; D and trimming were obtained from the DNA. In all, the sample holds over 100,000 clones, and almost 75% of those were seen once. The top ten hold around 7.7% of the sample.

The material sequenced was PBMCs. The chain uses TRBV5-4 and TRBJ2-7, with 10 central nucleotides matching TRBD1. The TCR sequence derives from a man aged 40-49 years in good health and CMV-seronegative. Here is the DNA: TGTGCCAGCAGCCCGTGGGGGACAGGGGTATACGAGCAGTACTTC. Translation gives CASSPWGTGVYEQYF. With the portions outside the CDR3 filled from the reference TRBV5-4 and TRBJ2-7 genes, the complete variable region becomes ETGVTQSPTHLIKTRGQQVTLRCSSQSGHNTVSWYQQALGQGPQFIFQYYREEENGRGNFPPRFSGLQFPNYSSELNVNALELDDSALYLCASSPWGTGVYEQYFGPGTRLTVT.